This T cell receptor beta chain came from a study of sequential checkpoint blockade in melanoma. Study-wide context: Randomization was 1:1 between first-line nivolumab→ipilimumab and ipilimumab→nivolumab.

Generated by immunoSEQ multiplex PCR, the TCRdb table keeps only in-frame clones and is missing some. The sample includes under 20,000 clones, around two thirds of them seen just once. CDR3 length equals 16 residues. V gave up 5 bases and J gave up 5 bases; unmatched junction bases: 10. Germline V lookup: CDR1 SGHTA, CDR2 FQGNSA. This clone appeared a few times. As for treatment: randomized to nivolumab then ipilimumab (arm A) or the reverse (arm B). Patients had received no earlier DNA-damaging chemotherapy. Sorted cells were live CD3+CD8+, lacking CD19 and CD56, from PBMCs. V usage is TRBV7-2 and J usage is TRBJ2-4; TRBD2 matches at 9 bases. The source was CD8+ T cells sorted from blood (inferred from file names), collected from a patient given nivolumab and ipilimumab in sequence. The receptor comes from a human donor with melanoma. As DNA, the CDR3 is TGTGCCAGCAGCCGACCCTTTAGCGGGGGAGAAAACATTCAGTACTTC. Translating gives CASSRPFSGGENIQYF.